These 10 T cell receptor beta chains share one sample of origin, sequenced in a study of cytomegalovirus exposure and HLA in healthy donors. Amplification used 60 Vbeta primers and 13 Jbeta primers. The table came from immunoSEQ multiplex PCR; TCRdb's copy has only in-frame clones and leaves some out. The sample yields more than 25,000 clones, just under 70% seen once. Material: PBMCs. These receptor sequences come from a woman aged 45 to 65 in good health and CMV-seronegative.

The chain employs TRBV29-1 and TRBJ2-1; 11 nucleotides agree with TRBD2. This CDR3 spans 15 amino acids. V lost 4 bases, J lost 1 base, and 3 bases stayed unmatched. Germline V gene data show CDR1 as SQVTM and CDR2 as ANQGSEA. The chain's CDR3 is CSVVVAGGSYNEQFF. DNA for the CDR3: TGCAGCGTTGTAGTAGCGGGAGGGTCCTACAATGAGCAGTTCTTC.

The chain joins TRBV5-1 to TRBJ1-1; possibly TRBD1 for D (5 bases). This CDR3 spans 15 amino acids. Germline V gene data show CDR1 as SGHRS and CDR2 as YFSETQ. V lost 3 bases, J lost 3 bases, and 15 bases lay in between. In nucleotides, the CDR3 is TGCGCCAGCAGCTCCCATTGGGGGGATGACACTGAAGCTTTCTTT. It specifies CASSSHWGDDTEAFF.

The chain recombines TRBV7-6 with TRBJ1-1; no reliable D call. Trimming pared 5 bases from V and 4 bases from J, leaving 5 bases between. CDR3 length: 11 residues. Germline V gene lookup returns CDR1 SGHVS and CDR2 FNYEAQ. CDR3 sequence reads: CASSPLTEAFF. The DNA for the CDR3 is TGTGCCAGCAGCCCCCTCACTGAAGCTTTCTTT.

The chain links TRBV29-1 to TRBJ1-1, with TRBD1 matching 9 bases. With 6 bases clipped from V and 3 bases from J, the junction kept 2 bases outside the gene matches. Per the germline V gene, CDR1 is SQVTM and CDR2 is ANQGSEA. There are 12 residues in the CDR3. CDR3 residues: CSVRQGDTEAFF. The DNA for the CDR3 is TGCAGCGTCCGACAGGGGGACACTGAAGCTTTCTTT.

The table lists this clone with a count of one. The CDR3: CASATSGSYEQYF. CDR3 DNA: TGTGCCAGCGCCACTAGCGGTTCCTACGAGCAGTACTTC. This chain uses TRBV6-5 with TRBJ2-7, with TRBD2 identical over 8 bases. Germline V gene data show CDR1 as MNHEY and CDR2 as SVGAGI. This CDR3 is 13 amino acids long. Trimming at V came to 8 bases and at J to 1 base, leaving 4 bases not matched to a gene.

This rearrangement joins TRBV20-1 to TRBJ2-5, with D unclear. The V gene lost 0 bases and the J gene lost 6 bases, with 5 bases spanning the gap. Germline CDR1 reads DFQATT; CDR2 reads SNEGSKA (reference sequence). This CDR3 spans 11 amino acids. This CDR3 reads CSARDQKTQYF. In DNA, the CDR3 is TGCAGTGCTAGAGATCAGAAGACCCAGTACTTC.

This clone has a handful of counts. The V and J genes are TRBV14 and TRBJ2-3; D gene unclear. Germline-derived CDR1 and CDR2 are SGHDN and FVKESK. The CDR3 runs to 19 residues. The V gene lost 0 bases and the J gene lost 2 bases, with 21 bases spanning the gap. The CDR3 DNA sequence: TGTGCCAGCAGCCAAGACCTCCCTGGTCAGGCCCCCTTCACAGATACGCAGTATTTT. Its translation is CASSQDLPGQAPFTDTQYF. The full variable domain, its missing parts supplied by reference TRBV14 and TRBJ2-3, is EAGVTQFPSHSVIEKGQTVTLRCDPISGHDNLYWYRRVMGKEIKFLLHFVKESKQDESGMPNNRFLAERTGGTYSTLKVQPAELEDSGVYFCASSQDLPGQAPFTDTQYFGPGTRLTVL.

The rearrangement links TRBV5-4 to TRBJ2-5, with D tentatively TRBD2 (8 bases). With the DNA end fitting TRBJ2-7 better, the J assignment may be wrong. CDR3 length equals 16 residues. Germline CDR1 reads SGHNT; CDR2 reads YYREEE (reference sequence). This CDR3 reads CASSSGGQGGLYEQYF. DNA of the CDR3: TGTGCCAGCAGCTCGGGGGGGCAGGGGGGACTCTACGAGCAGTACTTC.

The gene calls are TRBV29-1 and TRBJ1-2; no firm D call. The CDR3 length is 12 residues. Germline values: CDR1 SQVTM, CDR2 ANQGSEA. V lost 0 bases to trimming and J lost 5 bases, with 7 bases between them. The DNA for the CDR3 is TGCAGCGTTGAAGACAGATTATATGGCTACACCTTC. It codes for CSVEDRLYGYTF.

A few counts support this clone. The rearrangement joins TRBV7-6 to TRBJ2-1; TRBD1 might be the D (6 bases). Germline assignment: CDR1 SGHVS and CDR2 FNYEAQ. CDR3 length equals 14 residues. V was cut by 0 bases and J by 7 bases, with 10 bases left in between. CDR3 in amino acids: CASSLAAGVNEQFF. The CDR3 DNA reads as TGTGCCAGCAGCTTAGCGGCAGGGGTTAATGAGCAGTTCTTC.